These T cell receptor beta chains were read from a single sample in a study of blood T cell repertoires in COVID-19. This table comes from immunoSEQ multiplex PCR, and its TCRdb copy is limited to in-frame clones, with some not included. This sample has over 85,000 clones; 65% to 90% occur once, and the top ten carry about 17%. Sequencing was carried out using peripheral blood. The receptor source for this set is a woman aged 60-75 years with acute or convalescent COVID-19. CDR3s include the opening cysteine and the closing phenylalanine or tryptophan. A D gene is named only where the DNA matches it firmly.

>TRBJ1-4|TRBV11-3|-
CASSLRSREKLFF
>TRBJ1-1|TRBV11-3|-
CASSFSLATGAFF
>TRBJ1-6|TRBV2|TRBD1
CATTGTETSPLHF
>TRBJ2-7|TRBV6-1|-
CASSEQGYEQYF
>TRBJ2-7|TRBV4-3|-
CASSQDRRPSYEQYF
>TRBJ1-1|TRBV6-6|-
CASSPGDTEAFF
>TRBJ1-1|TRBV13|-
CASSPLNTEAFF
>TRBJ1-2|TRBV10-3|-
CAISDLSKGRESGYTF
>TRBJ1-2|TRBV30|-
CAWSGTTGSGRSYGYTF
>TRBJ1-5|TRBV18|TRBD1
CASSPAQGSRAQHF
>TRBJ1-1|TRBV6-2/TRBV6-3|TRBD1
CASSPATGDTEAFF
>TRBJ1-2|TRBV6-6|-
CASSPTTSNYGYTF
>TRBJ1-6|TRBV19|-
CASGRDVGLGSPLHF
>TRBJ2-2|TRBV11-2|TRBD1
CASSTQGDNTGELFF
>TRBJ1-4|TRBV19|TRBD1
CASIDRASEKLFF
>TRBJ2-7|TRBV5-6|-
CASSFGTSYEQYF
>TRBJ2-7|TRBV1|-
CTSSRGRAGQTYEQYF
>TRBJ1-1|TRBV5-4|TRBD1
CASKDRDTEAFF
>TRBJ1-4|TRBV7-2|TRBD1
CASSWDRGQGREKLFF
>TRBJ2-2|TRBV28|-
CASSPPQWAGPYGELFF
>TRBJ2-6|TRBV19|-
CASSIPGAGANVLTF
>TRBJ2-5|TRBV11-2|TRBD2
CASSLGPSGGYQETQYF
>TRBJ1-2|TRBV13|-
CASSYNFRDKGVF
>TRBJ2-5|TRBV28|TRBD1
CASSFPGNRGQTQYF
>TRBJ2-3|TRBV29-1|-
CSVEGGSTKRHTQYF
>TRBJ2-7|TRBV11-2|-
CASSFGFSSSYEQYF
>TRBJ2-7|TRBV29-1|-
CSVDGGSGYEQYF
>TRBJ1-2|TRBV5-1|TRBD1
CASSAVGQGNGYTF
>TRBJ1-2|TRBV5-3|-
CARSLVQGLYGYTF
>TRBJ2-3|TRBV7-2|TRBD2
CATKREMSTDTQYF
>TRBJ2-5|TRBV6-2/TRBV6-3|TRBD2
CASSYGERGGRPSRRTQYF
>TRBJ2-4|TRBV11-3|TRBD1
CASSLSRQGNIQYF
>TRBJ1-4|TRBV6-6|TRBD1
CASSYTSGGEKLFF
>TRBJ2-7|TRBV20-1|TRBD2
CSASFSGGGTYEQYF
>TRBJ2-3|TRBV11-3|TRBD1
CASSFNSGTGGFTDTQYF
>TRBJ2-3|TRBV7-3|TRBD1
CASSSTGGGDTQYF
>TRBJ2-7|TRBV7-2|-
CASSSTYEQYF
>TRBJ1-2|TRBV4-3|TRBD1
CASSQETGALGNYGYTF
>TRBJ1-2|TRBV20-1|-
CSMIGDGYTF
>TRBJ2-3|TRBV6-1|-
CASSEAADSSTDTQYF
>TRBJ1-1|TRBV29-1|-
CSAQNTEAFF
>TRBJ1-2|TRBV6-1|-
CASSERWGRGDGYTF
>TRBJ1-1|TRBV27|TRBD1
CASSLGQGYTEAFF
>TRBJ1-4|TRBV5-4|TRBD1
CASSLQGGREKLFF
>TRBJ2-5|TRBV3-1/TRBV3-2|-
CASSQDVLRGQETQYF
>TRBJ2-2|TRBV27|-
CASSLSVRGVLFF
>TRBJ2-2|TRBV11-3|TRBD1
CASSRGQGGTGELFF